These 20 T cell receptor beta chains came from one sample sequenced in a study of T cell responses to AZD1222 COVID-19 vaccine. TCRdb's copy holds only in-frame clones and misses some; the assay was immunoSEQ multiplex PCR. Here the sample spans over 130,000 clones, roughly 92% being singletons. Sequences were derived from peripheral blood, sampled on day 0 of AZD1222 vaccination. These receptor sequences come from an adult in good health.

J is TRBJ2-2 and V is TRBV5-1; D is possibly TRBD1 or TRBD2 (5 bases each). The CDR3 has 16 amino acids. CDR1 is SGHRS and CDR2 is YFSETQ in the germline V gene. The ends were cut back, 0 bases at V and 4 bases at J, with 13 bases in the middle. CDR3: CASSLEGYGGTGELFF. In DNA form, the CDR3 reads TGCGCCAGCAGCTTGGAGGGCTATGGGGGCACCGGGGAGCTGTTTTTT.

This clone was observed a few times. V is TRBV18 and J is TRBJ1-2, with 7 nucleotides matching TRBD1. The trim removed 3 bases at V and 7 bases at J, leaving 5 bases unmatched. The CDR3 is 13 amino acids. Per germline, CDR1 KGHSH and CDR2 LQKENI. CDR3 loop: CASSPDRDGGYTF. CDR3 coding DNA: TGTGCCAGCTCACCCGACAGGGACGGTGGCTACACCTTC.

This chain joins TRBV29-1 and TRBJ1-3; a possible D gene is TRBD1 (5 bases). The CDR3 sequence is 14 residues long. Germline lookup yields CDR1 SQVTM and CDR2 ANQGSEA. Trimming took off 4 bases at V and 0 bases at J, with 10 bases between the two ends. The CDR3 nucleotides read TGCAGCGTTGCCAGGGAAGGCTCTGGAAACACCATATATTTT. Protein: CSVAREGSGNTIYF. Combining the CDR3 with reference TRBV29-1 and TRBJ1-3 gives the whole variable domain SAVISQKPSRDICQRGTSLTIQCQVDSQVTMMFWYRQQPGQSLTLIATANQGSEATYESGFVIDKFPISRPNLTFSTLTVSNMSPEDSSIYLCSVAREGSGNTIYFGEGSWLTVV.

The V and J genes are TRBV27 and TRBJ2-7; 7 positions match TRBD2. The CDR3 is 14 amino acids. Germline V gene sequence: CDR1 MNHEY, CDR2 SMNVEV (reference sequence). Trimming took 8 bases from V and 5 from J; bases not matched to a gene: 12. CDR3 residues: CASGGAGAFHEQYF. CDR3 coding DNA: TGTGCCAGCGGGGGTGCGGGAGCATTCCACGAGCAGTACTTC.

The chain couples TRBV10-3 to TRBJ2-3, with 9 bases that match TRBD2. The CDR3 has 14 residues. Germline V gives CDR1 ENHRY, CDR2 SYGVKD. The V segment lost 11 bases and the J segment 5 bases; nucleotides outside the gene matches: 11. The CDR3 is CAAKRTSVGDTQYF. The DNA for the CDR3 is TGTGCCGCAAAACGGACTAGCGTCGGAGATACGCAGTATTTT.

The chain recombines TRBV29-1 with TRBJ1-3; D is ambiguous. Germline loops: CDR1 SQVTM, CDR2 ANQGSEA. The CDR3 is made up of 13 amino acids. V was trimmed by 5 bases and J by 0 bases, leaving 8 bases between them. CDR3 sequence: CSVRPNSGNTIYF. In DNA form, the CDR3 reads TGCAGCGTTAGACCTAACTCTGGAAACACCATATATTTT.

The rearrangement joins TRBV27 to TRBJ1-2, with 7 nucleotides matching TRBD1. The CDR3 is 16 residues long. Germline values: CDR1 MNHEY, CDR2 SMNVEV (reference sequence). J gave up 5 bases and V 4 bases, and 13 bases lay outside the gene matches. The CDR3 loop is CASSSTGVQDLYGYTF. The DNA of the CDR3 is TGTGCCAGCAGTTCCACAGGGGTCCAAGACCTTTATGGCTACACCTTC.

The V gene is TRBV5-1, the J gene TRBJ1-4; TRBD1 is a possible D gene (5 bases). This CDR3 has 13 amino acids. In germline, CDR1 is SGHRS, CDR2 YFSETQ. V gave up 3 bases and J gave up 7 bases, with 10 bases separating them. CDR3 coding DNA: TGCGCCAGCAGCTCCCGGGACGGTGAAAAACTGTTTTTT. It encodes CASSSRDGEKLFF.

This sequence joins TRBV6-5 and TRBJ1-2; D unresolved. The germline V gene encodes CDR1 MNHEY and CDR2 SVGAGI. This CDR3 region has 13 residues. The V gene lost 2 bases and the J gene lost 2 bases, with 6 bases spanning the gap. Written as DNA, the CDR3 is TGTGCCAGCAGTTACGGACCGAACTATGGCTACACCTTC. The encoded protein is CASSYGPNYGYTF.

The chain combines TRBV6-5 with TRBJ1-2; 7 positions match TRBD1. The CDR3 is made up of 14 amino acids. The junction had 8 bases not matched to a gene; V was cut back by 6 bases and J by 4 bases. Germline V gene sequence: CDR1 MNHEY, CDR2 SVGAGI. The CDR3 reads CASSIRQGPYGYTF. DNA of the CDR3: TGTGCCAGCAGCATAAGACAGGGTCCCTATGGCTACACCTTC.

The chain carries TRBV7-2 and TRBJ1-2; tentatively, D is TRBD1 (6 bases). The V and J ends lost 1 base and 8 bases respectively, with 17 bases between them. This CDR3 contains 15 residues. From germline, CDR1 is SGHTA and CDR2 FQGNSA. The CDR3 region is CASSLEVRGVSGYTF. For the CDR3, the DNA is TGTGCCAGCAGCTTAGAGGTCAGGGGAGTCTCGGGCTACACCTTC.

V and J are TRBV10-2 and TRBJ2-7; 10 bases line up with TRBD2. The CDR3 has 16 amino acids. V lost 2 bases and J lost 4; bases outside the gene matches: 8. Germline V gene sequence: CDR1 WSHSY, CDR2 SAAADI. As DNA, the CDR3 is TGCGCCAGCAGTGAGCAGCGGGGGGGCTTTCAGTACGAGCAGTACTTC. Its translation: CASSEQRGGFQYEQYF.

The chain combines TRBV18 with TRBJ1-4; tentatively, D is TRBD1 (6 bases). The CDR3 loop spans 14 amino acids. The V end lost 4 bases, the J end lost 6 bases, and 12 bases lay between the germline ends. Germline assignment: CDR1 KGHSH and CDR2 LQKENI. This CDR3 reads CASSQQGGHEKLFF. CDR3 nucleotides: TGTGCCAGCTCACAACAGGGTGGACATGAAAAACTGTTTTTT.

The chain joins TRBV2 to TRBJ1-4, with D uncertain. V lost 6 bases to trimming and J lost 8 bases, with 10 bases between them. The CDR3 consists of 12 residues. Germline assignment: CDR1 SNHLY and CDR2 FYNNEI. The CDR3 DNA sequence: TGTGCCAGCAGGCCGGGGTTCGAAAAACTGTTTTTT. Residues: CASRPGFEKLFF.

This chain uses TRBV20-1 with TRBJ1-2; no clear D gene. This CDR3 region has 11 residues. Germline assignment: CDR1 DFQATT and CDR2 SNEGSKA (reference sequence). V was pared by 3 bases and J by 7 bases, with 9 bases between. The chain's CDR3 is CSAREDAGYTF. CDR3 coding DNA: TGCAGTGCTAGGGAGGACGCTGGCTACACCTTC.

This chain connects TRBV5-1 to TRBJ2-5; no reliable D call. Trimming stripped 5 bases from V and 0 bases from J, with 14 bases between. This CDR3 region has 15 residues. CDR1 is SGHRS, CDR2 YFSETQ, per germline. The CDR3 region is CASRSPEGNQETQYF. Here the CDR3 DNA reads TGCGCCAGCAGGTCGCCGGAAGGAAACCAAGAGACCCAGTACTTC.

The J gene is TRBJ2-3, the V gene TRBV28; 12 bases map to TRBD2. This CDR3 has 16 residues. Germline V lookup: CDR1 MDHEN, CDR2 SYDVKM. The ends lost 8 bases at V and 0 bases at J; junction bases unmatched: 6. This chain's CDR3 is CASGASGGASTDTQYF. The CDR3 bases are TGTGCCAGCGGGGCTAGCGGGGGGGCTAGCACAGATACGCAGTATTTT.

The chain links TRBV5-1 to TRBJ1-1; a weak D match, TRBD1 (6 bases). CDR1 is SGHRS and CDR2 is YFSETQ in the germline V gene. The ends were cut back, 4 bases at V and 3 bases at J, with 13 bases in the middle. The CDR3 runs to 14 residues. CDR3 nucleotide sequence: TGCGCCAGCAGCCTACAGGGTCCGGACACTGAAGCTTTCTTT. It codes for CASSLQGPDTEAFF.

This sequence joins TRBV6-1 and TRBJ1-2; D might be TRBD1 (6 bases). Germline values: CDR1 MNHNS, CDR2 SASEGT. The CDR3 has 15 amino acids. The V end was cut by 0 bases, the J end by 7 bases, with 15 bases between. CDR3 DNA: TGTGCCAGCAGTGAAGCCCCCTTTGGGGGCTCTGGCTACACCTTC. Its protein product is CASSEAPFGGSGYTF.

J is TRBJ2-7 and V is TRBV2, with unresolved D. Deletions cut 5 bases from V and 4 bases from J, with 15 bases between. The germline CDR1 and CDR2 sequences are SNHLY and FYNNEI. There are 14 residues in the CDR3. CDR3 region: CASSPSARGYEQYF. CDR3 bases: TGTGCCAGCAGTCCCTCGGCCCGCGGATACGAGCAGTACTTC.